Sequencing of this T cell receptor (beta chain) was carried out in a study of graft-versus-host responses after intestinal transplantation. For this clone: Its matching antigen is unknown.

Using immunoSEQ multiplex PCR, the repertoire was profiled, and TCRdb retains in-frame clones only, with some absent. The sample has 90,000 to 150,000 clones, about 93% seen once; the top ten hold roughly 0.12%. The CDR3 consists of 16 residues. J gave up 9 bases and V 2 bases, and 14 bases lay outside the gene matches. CDR1 and CDR2 (germline): SGHNT, YYREEE (reference sequence). The source material was unstimulated CD4+ T cells sorted from spleen or lymph node cells, sampled before intestinal transplant. The rearrangement joins TRBV5-4 to TRBJ2-1, with 7 bases lining up with TRBD2. The receptor's source is a human donor who received an intestinal transplant. The CDR3 bases are TGTGCCAGCAGCTTCGGCGGGAGCAGTTCGTCGGGTGAGCAGTTCTTC. The encoded protein is CASSFGGSSSSGEQFF.